Below, 8 T cell receptor beta chains from the same sample are listed, as sequenced in a study of blood T cell repertoires in COVID-19. The assay was immunoSEQ multiplex PCR, and TCRdb's table has in-frame clones only and misses some. The sample holds approximately 180,000 clones; around three quarters are singletons and the top ten take about 15%. Sequenced input: PBMCs or T cells enriched from blood (not recorded which). The receptors stem from a woman aged 45 to 65 with acute COVID-19.

The chain links TRBV28 to TRBJ1-1; tentative D call: TRBD1 (5 bases). Trimming pared 5 bases from V and 2 bases from J, leaving 18 bases between. This CDR3 has 16 residues. Germline CDR1 and CDR2: MDHEN and SYDVKM. The CDR3 sequence: CASSKQGPRINTEAFF. DNA of the CDR3: TGTGCCAGCAGTAAGCAGGGTCCTCGGATTAACACTGAAGCTTTCTTT.

The V and J genes are TRBV23-1 and TRBJ1-6; 7 bases align to TRBD1. TRBV23-1 is designated an ORF whose function remains uncertain. The CDR3 spans 21 residues. The V segment lost 0 bases and the J segment 8 bases; nucleotides outside the gene matches: 22. The chain's CDR3 is CASSQSCPTNRDSGTHSPLHF. CDR3 nucleotide sequence: TGCGCCAGCAGTCAATCGTGCCCGACTAACCGGGACAGCGGAACCCATTCACCCCTCCACTTT.

The chain carries TRBV4-2 and TRBJ2-3; 9 nucleotides agree with TRBD2. Germline V gene lookup returns CDR1 LGHNA and CDR2 YNFKEQ. This CDR3 contains 18 residues. With V trimmed by 1 base and J by 3 bases, 11 bases remained unmatched. Written as DNA, the CDR3 is TGTGCCAGCAGCCAAGTTGCGGGAGCGGGGGGAGGGACAGATACGCAGTATTTT. Its protein is CASSQVAGAGGGTDTQYF.

This chain joins TRBV11-1 and TRBJ2-2; TRBD1 matches at 7 bases. The germline V gene encodes CDR1 SGHAT and CDR2 FQDESV (reference sequence). Unmatched junction bases numbered 7, after V lost 6 bases and J lost 6 bases. This CDR3 has 14 residues. The CDR3: CASRLDRASGELFF. The CDR3 nucleotides read TGTGCCAGCAGACTCGACAGGGCTTCCGGGGAGCTGTTTTTT. Full variable domain (remainder filled in from reference TRBV11-1 and TRBJ2-2): EAEVAQSPRYKITEKSQAVAFWCDPISGHATLYWYRQILGQGPELLVQFQDESVVDDSQLPKDRFSAERLKGVDSTLKIQPAELGDSAMYLCASRLDRASGELFFGEGSRLTVL.

The chain combines TRBV6-7 with TRBJ2-7, with a possible D match to TRBD1 (5 bases). TRBV6-7 is an open reading frame whose function is uncertain. The CDR3 extends over 12 amino acids. V was clipped by 11 bases and J by 5 bases, with 16 bases between them. Here the CDR3 reads CAGQGHLDEQYV. Here the CDR3 DNA reads TGTGCCGGGCAGGGCCACCTGGACGAGCAGTACGTC.

The gene calls are TRBV6-5 and TRBJ1-3; the D is unclear. Germline V lookup: CDR1 MNHEY, CDR2 SVGAGI. V was pared by 8 bases and J by 3 bases, with 8 bases between. The CDR3 runs to 12 residues. CDR3 residues: CASRVIGNTIYF. For the CDR3, the DNA is TGTGCCAGCCGCGTAATTGGAAACACCATATATTTT.

The chain uses TRBV7-2 and TRBJ1-6; possible D gene TRBD1, 6 bases. Germline V gene data show CDR1 as SGHTA and CDR2 as FQGNSA. Trimming removed 7 bases at V and 6 bases at J, with 13 bases between. The CDR3 is 14 amino acids. CDR3 sequence: CASTRGGGNSPLHF. DNA of the CDR3: TGTGCCAGCACTCGGGGAGGGGGTAATTCACCCCTCCACTTT.

The chain combines TRBV19 with TRBJ1-5, with D perhaps TRBD1 (6 bases). V dropped 3 bases and J dropped 3 bases, with 15 bases sitting between them. The CDR3 runs to 16 residues. CDR1 is LNHDA, CDR2 SQIVND, per germline (reference sequence). The CDR3 bases are TGTGCCAGTAGTATGATGGGGGGGCCCCCCAATCAGCCCCAGCATTTT. Amino acid sequence: CASSMMGGPPNQPQHF.